The 20 T cell receptor beta chains given below trace back to one sample, sequenced in a study of OX40 agonist ivuxolimab in advanced cancers. The data were produced by immunoSEQ multiplex PCR, yet TCRdb's version contains in-frame clones alone and is incomplete. The sample lists about 70,000 clones, 80% to 90% occurring once. This specimen was CD4+ or CD8+ T cells sorted from blood, taken in a trial of the OX40 agonist ivuxolimab. These receptors all come from an adult with an advanced solid tumor such as melanoma, head and neck, liver or kidney cancer.

This clone turned up a few times. V and J are TRBV28 and TRBJ2-2; possibly TRBD2 for D (5 bases). The CDR3 loop spans 15 amino acids. The germline CDR1 and CDR2 sequences are MDHEN and SYDVKM. V gave up 6 bases and J gave up 4 bases, with 15 bases separating them. The CDR3 nucleotides are TGTGCCAGCAGCCGACCCGGGGAGCCCACCGGGGAGCTGTTTTTT. This sequence encodes CASSRPGEPTGELFF.

V is TRBV7-3 and J is TRBJ2-5, with 8 bases aligning to TRBD2. CDR3 length equals 15 residues. Germline V gene sequence: CDR1 SGHTA, CDR2 FQGTGA. J gave up 10 bases and V 5 bases, and 15 bases lay outside the gene matches. The CDR3 loop reads CASSPRTGGPGIQYF. CDR3 nucleotide sequence: TGTGCCAGCAGCCCCCGGACGGGAGGGCCTGGTATCCAGTACTTC.

The J gene is TRBJ2-7, the V gene TRBV4-1, with 8 bases lining up with TRBD2. Germline V gives CDR1 MGHRA, CDR2 YSYEKL. Unmatched junction bases numbered 7, after V lost 4 bases and J lost 2 bases. The CDR3 sequence is 15 residues long. This CDR3 reads CASSLRQRGPYEQYF. CDR3 coding DNA: TGCGCCAGCAGCCTCAGGCAGCGGGGGCCCTACGAGCAGTACTTC.

V usage is TRBV1 and J usage is TRBJ1-1. TRBV1 corresponds to a pseudogene. This CDR3 has 14 residues. CDR3 DNA sequence: TGCACCAGCAGCCGGGACTGTTGGGGCTCGGAAGCTTTCTTT. It specifies CTSSRDCWGSEAFF.

The chain combines TRBV28 with TRBJ1-3; D ambiguous. Germline V gene data show CDR1 as MDHEN and CDR2 as SYDVKM. The length of the CDR3 is 14 residues. Trimming cost V 6 bases and J 0 bases, with 9 bases left between them. The CDR3 coding sequence is TGTGCCAGCAGCAATACGCCCTCTGGAAACACCATATATTTT. Translated: CASSNTPSGNTIYF.

The chain recombines TRBV18 with TRBJ1-4, with D possibly TRBD1 on 5 matching bases. Germline CDR1 and CDR2: KGHSH and LQKENI. This CDR3 has 13 residues. Between the trimmed V and J ends, which lost 1 base and 8 bases, there was a span of 8 bases. CDR3 coding DNA: TGTGCCAGCTCACCACGGGGGGAGGAAAAACTGTTTTTT. Protein product: CASSPRGEEKLFF.

This sequence joins TRBV2 and TRBJ2-5; D gene ambiguous. The CDR3 is 11 amino acids. The germline gives CDR1 SNHLY, CDR2 FYNNEI. V dropped 9 bases and J dropped 5 bases, with 10 bases sitting between them. CDR3 loop: CARSLGETQYF. The CDR3 DNA is TGTGCCAGGAGCCTGGGGGAGACCCAGTACTTC. The full variable domain, with the rest looked up from reference TRBV2 and TRBJ2-5, is EPEVTQTPSHQVTQMGQEVILRCVPISNHLYFYWYRQILGQKVEFLVSFYNNEISEKSEIFDDQFSVERPDGSNFTLKIRSTKLEDSAMYFCARSLGETQYFGPGTRLLVL.

This chain connects TRBV6-1 to TRBJ1-1, with 11 bases matching TRBD1. This CDR3 is built from 13 residues. With 7 bases clipped from V and 4 bases from J, the junction kept 2 bases outside the gene matches. CDR1 is MNHNS, CDR2 SASEGT, per germline. CDR3 region: CASKGTGGTEAFF. The CDR3 region has the DNA TGTGCCAGCAAAGGGACAGGGGGCACTGAAGCTTTCTTT.

The chain carries TRBV7-9 and TRBJ2-7; the D is unclear. The CDR3 length is 10 residues. V gave up 5 bases and J gave up 5 bases, with 4 bases separating them. Germline V gene data show CDR1 as SEHNR and CDR2 as FQNEAQ (reference sequence). In nucleotides, the CDR3 is TGTGCCAGCAGCCGAAACGAGCAGTACTTC. It translates to CASSRNEQYF.

V gene TRBV28 combines with J gene TRBJ2-7, with a possible D match to TRBD2 (6 bases). Trimming pared 8 bases from V and 6 bases from J, leaving 17 bases between. The CDR3 is made up of 13 amino acids. Per the germline V gene, CDR1 is MDHEN and CDR2 is SYDVKM. Written as DNA, the CDR3 is TGTGCCAGCCTCGGAGGGTCGAGAACCGAGCAGTACTTC. Encoded protein: CASLGGSRTEQYF.

The rearrangement joins TRBV6-6 to TRBJ2-2; weak D call: TRBD1 (5 bases). Trimming took 5 bases from V and 2 from J, leaving 12 bases between them. This CDR3 comprises 15 residues. Germline lookup yields CDR1 MNHNY and CDR2 SVGAGI (reference sequence). The CDR3: CASSPAQGNTGELFF. The CDR3 nucleotides are TGTGCCAGCAGTCCAGCCCAGGGAAACACCGGGGAGCTGTTTTTT.

The chain carries TRBV6-1 and TRBJ1-4, with D unresolved. V was trimmed by 4 bases and J by 4 bases, leaving 7 bases between them. This CDR3 spans 13 amino acids. Germline V gene sequence: CDR1 MNHNS, CDR2 SASEGT. The CDR3 reads CASSAGSNEKLFF. CDR3 DNA sequence: TGTGCCAGCAGTGCCGGGAGTAATGAAAAACTGTTTTTT.

The chain recombines TRBV7-2 with TRBJ1-2, with a tentative D call TRBD1 (5 bases). Germline V gene data show CDR1 as SGHTA and CDR2 as FQGNSA. The CDR3 has 14 residues. V gave up 3 bases and J gave up 7 bases, with 15 bases separating them. CDR3 coding DNA: TGTGCCAGCAGCTTGGCCCCACAGGAGGCTGGCTACACCTTC. Its translation is CASSLAPQEAGYTF. Based on the CDR3 plus reference TRBV7-2 and TRBJ1-2, the full variable domain is GAGVSQSPSNKVTEKGKDVELRCDPISGHTALYWYRQSLGQGLEFLIYFQGNSAPDKSGLPSDRFSAERTGGSVSTLTIQRTQQEDSAVYLCASSLAPQEAGYTFGSGTRLTVV.

The chain has TRBV19 and TRBJ2-7, with TRBD1 as a possible D gene (6 bases). The ends were cut back, 3 bases at V and 2 bases at J, with 8 bases in the middle. CDR3 length: 13 amino acids. Germline V gives CDR1 LNHDA, CDR2 SQIVND (reference sequence). CDR3: CASSMDRAYEQYF. CDR3 coding DNA: TGTGCCAGTAGTATGGACAGAGCCTACGAGCAGTACTTC. Using reference TRBV19 and TRBJ2-7 for the parts outside the CDR3, the full variable domain is DGGITQSPKYLFRKEGQNVTLSCEQNLNHDAMYWYRQDPGQGLRLIYYSQIVNDFQKGDIAEGYSVSREKKESFPLTVTSAQKNPTAFYLCASSMDRAYEQYFGPGTRLTVT.

The rearrangement uses TRBV25-1 and TRBJ2-3; D is possibly TRBD1 or TRBD2 (5 bases each). The CDR3 has 14 amino acids. Trimming left V 4 bases short and J 4 bases short, with 12 bases between. The germline V gene encodes CDR1 MGHDK and CDR2 SYGVNS. The CDR3 DNA reads as TGTGCCAGCAGTGGGGCCTTGGGGGCAGATACGCAGTATTTT. It specifies CASSGALGADTQYF.

The rearrangement links TRBV7-2 to TRBJ2-2; 7 bases line up with TRBD2. The V gene end was trimmed by 5 bases and the J gene end by 6 bases; junction bases not matched to a gene: 9. In germline, CDR1 is SGHTA, CDR2 FQGNSA. This CDR3 has 15 amino acids. The CDR3 DNA follows: TGTGCCAGCAGCCCCGGACTAGTGAGGGCCGGGGAGCTGTTTTTT. Its translation: CASSPGLVRAGELFF.

The J gene is TRBJ2-7, the V gene TRBV9, with D possibly being TRBD1 (6 bases). The ends were cut back, 3 bases at V and 6 bases at J, with 13 bases in the middle. The CDR3 is 13 residues long. The germline CDR1 and CDR2 sequences are SGDLS and YYNGEE. The CDR3 reads CASSANIQGEQYF. The DNA of the CDR3 is TGTGCCAGCAGCGCAAATATACAGGGCGAGCAGTACTTC.

The genes are TRBV5-4 and TRBJ1-2; 10 bases line up with TRBD1. Germline values: CDR1 SGHNT, CDR2 YYREEE (reference sequence). V was pared by 1 base and J by 6 bases, with 6 bases of the junction left unmatched. This CDR3 comprises 15 residues. This CDR3 is CASSLTGTGVDGYTF. DNA for the CDR3: TGTGCCAGCAGCTTGACCGGGACAGGGGTGGATGGCTACACCTTC.

V is TRBV27 and J is TRBJ2-1; 8 nucleotides agree with TRBD2. This CDR3 has 16 residues. Trimming removed 4 bases from V and 7 bases from J; junction bases left unmatched: 12. Germline V gene sequence: CDR1 MNHEY, CDR2 SMNVEV (reference sequence). The CDR3 sequence: CASSSPQSGGGNEQFF. In DNA, the CDR3 is TGTGCCAGCAGTTCCCCCCAGAGCGGGGGCGGGAATGAGCAGTTCTTC.

This clone was recorded a few times. This CDR3 reads CASSFNGVNTEAFF. CDR3 in DNA: TGTGCCAGCAGCTTCAACGGGGTGAACACTGAAGCTTTCTTT. The chain employs TRBV7-9 and TRBJ1-1; D gene uncertain. The V and J ends lost 3 bases and 0 bases respectively, with 8 bases between them. Germline V gives CDR1 SEHNR, CDR2 FQNEAQ (reference sequence). There are 14 residues in the CDR3.